In its sample, the clone carrying this TCR beta chain was seen a few times. The sample originates from a study of Graves' ophthalmopathy and Graves' hyperthyroidism. CDR1 SQVTM and CDR2 ANQGSEA come from the germline V gene. V shed 4 bases and J shed 4 bases, with 16 bases lying between them. This CDR3 has 14 residues. Additional autoimmune diseases, uncontrolled infections, pregnancy or lactation disqualified patients. RNA transcripts served as template for amplifying TCR beta CDR3 sequences. Investigators did first-round RT-PCR with HTBI primers, then second-round multiplex PCR. TCRdb used MiXCR to reprocess the multiplex PCR reads, holding one entry per CDR3 protein. The sample lists 500,000 to 700,000 distinct CDR3 sequences; 20% to 25% were seen once.

The chain employs TRBV29-1 and TRBJ2-5; TRBD1 is a possible D gene (6 bases). The receptor was derived from a young woman with stable Graves' hyperthyroidism. Some clones in this sample may be carry-over from other donors' samples. Material for sequencing was peripheral blood. The CDR3 loop reads CSVVRQGSSETQYF. The CDR3 DNA reads as TGCAGCGTTGTCAGGCAGGGGTCTTCAGAGACCCAGTACTTC.